The 25 T cell receptor beta chains reported below all come from one sample, sequenced in a study of shared clonotypes between healthy human individuals. Assay used: immunoSEQ multiplex PCR; TCRdb lists only in-frame clones, some missing. The repertoire holds more than 2 million clones, with nearly 97% as singletons. The material sequenced was naive CD4+ T cells sorted from blood. Subset described: CD45RA+ positively selected. All receptors come from a man between 18 and 29 years old in good health.

This chain joins TRBV7-3 and TRBJ1-2; 11 bases agree with TRBD1. Germline-derived CDR1 and CDR2 are SGHTA and FQGTGA. With V trimmed by 2 bases and J by 4 bases, 3 bases remained unmatched. The CDR3 totals 15 residues. CDR3 nucleotide sequence: TGTGCCAGCAGCTTAGGACAGGGGGCTGGCTATGGCTACACCTTC. Encoded protein: CASSLGQGAGYGYTF.

The chain employs TRBV19 and TRBJ2-7; D may be TRBD2 (6 bases). The CDR3 contains 15 residues. Germline V gene sequence: CDR1 LNHDA, CDR2 SQIVND (reference sequence). Trimming pared 1 base from V and 4 bases from J, leaving 14 bases between. Written as DNA, the CDR3 is TGTGCCAGTAGTATAGGTGGCGGGGCGTTTTACGAGCAGTACTTC. Translated: CASSIGGGAFYEQYF.

This clone has more than one count but fewer than ten. The chain employs TRBV30 and TRBJ1-1; D not resolved. Germline lookup yields CDR1 GTSNPN and CDR2 SVGIG (reference sequence). This CDR3 has 14 residues. Trimming removed 1 base from V and 0 bases from J, with 9 bases in between. The CDR3: CAWSALQLNTEAFF. In DNA, the CDR3 is TGTGCCTGGAGTGCACTACAGCTGAACACTGAAGCTTTCTTT.

This chain uses TRBV19 with TRBJ1-5; maybe TRBD1 (5 bases). Germline V gene lookup returns CDR1 LNHDA and CDR2 SQIVND (reference sequence). The CDR3 spans 15 residues. V lost 3 bases, J lost 3 bases, and 12 bases lay in between. CDR3 bases: TGTGCCAGTAGTATGGGTTTCAGGGACAATCAGCCCCAGCATTTT. This gives the protein CASSMGFRDNQPQHF.

The chain carries TRBV30 and TRBJ1-3; D possibly corresponds to TRBD1 (6 bases). The CDR3 runs to 17 residues. The germline V gene encodes CDR1 GTSNPN and CDR2 SVGIG (reference sequence). The V and J ends lost 0 bases and 2 bases respectively, with 17 bases between them. The CDR3: CAWSVDRTAYTGNTIYF. For the CDR3, the DNA is TGTGCCTGGAGTGTAGATAGGACAGCGTACACTGGAAACACCATATATTTT.

The chain is built from TRBV13 and TRBJ2-3, with 7 nucleotides matching TRBD2. With 3 bases clipped from V and 1 base from J, the junction kept 4 bases outside the gene matches. The CDR3 length is 15 residues. Germline V lookup: CDR1 PRHDT, CDR2 FYEKMQ (reference sequence). CDR3 coding DNA: TGTGCCAGCAGCTTTAACCGGGAGGGCACAGATACGCAGTATTTT. Translation: CASSFNREGTDTQYF.

A word on this clone: Other DNA sequences in this sample translate to the same CDR3. The chain uses TRBV18 and TRBJ2-6; either TRBD1 or TRBD2 may fit D (5 bases each). CDR3 length equals 15 residues. Germline assignment: CDR1 KGHSH and CDR2 LQKENI. V dropped 1 base and J dropped 3 bases, with 7 bases sitting between them. The DNA for the CDR3 is TGTGCCAGCTCACCACAGGGGAGTGGGGCCAACGTCCTGACTTTC. It translates to CASSPQGSGANVLTF.

This clone was seen only once. This rearrangement joins TRBV10-2 to TRBJ1-6, with D perhaps TRBD1 (5 bases). The germline V gene has CDR1 WSHSY and CDR2 SAAADI. V lost 11 bases to trimming and J lost 5 bases, with 13 bases between them. The length of the CDR3 is 13 residues. The CDR3 nucleotides are TGCGCCTTGCGGGCAGGGAATAATTCACCCCTCCACTTT. Amino acids: CALRAGNNSPLHF.

The V gene is TRBV19, the J gene TRBJ1-1; 7 positions match TRBD1. CDR3 length: 13 residues. V gave up 8 bases and J gave up 5 bases; unmatched junction bases: 8. Germline V gene sequence: CDR1 LNHDA, CDR2 SQIVND (reference sequence). CDR3 DNA: TGTGCCAGTGGAAACAGGGGAGGAACTGAAGCTTTCTTT. Its protein is CASGNRGGTEAFF.

This clone has a single count. The V and J genes are TRBV4-1 and TRBJ1-5; 10 bases agree with TRBD1. V was clipped by 4 bases and J by 8 bases; unmatched bases: 8. The CDR3 loop spans 15 amino acids. Germline CDR1 and CDR2: MGHRA and YSYEKL. The CDR3 region has the DNA TGCGCCAGCAGCCGCGGACAGGGGGGATTTGAGCCCCAGCATTTT. Translating gives CASSRGQGGFEPQHF.

This chain uses TRBV7-9 with TRBJ2-2; possibly TRBD2 for D (5 bases). Germline values: CDR1 SEHNR, CDR2 FQNEAQ (reference sequence). The CDR3 runs 14 residues. Trimming cost V 2 bases and J 6 bases, with 10 bases left between them. This chain's CDR3 is CASSLRGFAGELFF. As DNA, the CDR3 is TGTGCCAGCAGCTTACGCGGGTTTGCCGGGGAGCTGTTTTTT.

This rearrangement joins TRBV10-3 to TRBJ2-1; D possibly corresponds to TRBD1 (6 bases). Per the germline V gene, CDR1 is ENHRY and CDR2 is SYGVKD. The CDR3 has 15 amino acids. Trimming cost V 5 bases and J 2 bases, with 13 bases left between them. Here the CDR3 reads CAISPQGKAYNEQFF. The CDR3 bases are TGTGCCATCAGTCCGCAGGGGAAGGCCTACAATGAGCAGTTCTTC.

As for this clone: Other nucleotide sequences from this sample produce the same CDR3. Here the CDR3 reads CASSISGANVLTF. DNA for the CDR3: TGTGCCAGTAGCATCTCTGGGGCCAACGTCCTGACTTTC. The chain is built from TRBV19 and TRBJ2-6; D unclear. The CDR3 consists of 13 residues. Trimming removed 6 bases from V and 0 bases from J, with 3 bases in between. CDR1 LNHDA and CDR2 SQIVND come from the germline V gene (reference sequence).

A single count supports this clone. The chain couples TRBV6-6 to TRBJ2-7; 14 nucleotides match TRBD2. In germline, CDR1 is MNHNY, CDR2 SVGAGI (reference sequence). This CDR3 has 16 amino acids. J lost 2 bases, V lost 2 bases, and 2 bases had no gene match. CDR3 loop: CASSYGGLAGAYEQYF. The CDR3 region has the DNA TGTGCCAGCAGTTACGGGGGACTAGCGGGAGCCTACGAGCAGTACTTC.

This chain joins TRBV18 and TRBJ1-3, with D hard to call. CDR3 size: 16 residues. Between the trimmed V and J ends, which lost 3 bases and 2 bases, there was a span of 14 bases. The V gene's germline CDR1 is KGHSH and CDR2 LQKENI. The CDR3 reads CASSPYNLIPGNTIYF. The CDR3 DNA is TGTGCCAGCTCACCTTACAACCTTATTCCTGGAAACACCATATATTTT. Drawing the rest from reference TRBV18 and TRBJ1-3, the complete variable domain is NAGVMQNPRHLVRRRGQEARLRCSPMKGHSHVYWYRQLPEEGLKFMVYLQKENIIDESGMPKERFSAEFPKEGPSILRIQQVVRGDSAAYFCASSPYNLIPGNTIYFGEGSWLTVV.

The chain employs TRBV27 and TRBJ1-5, with a weak D call TRBD1 (5 bases). Germline-derived CDR1 and CDR2 are MNHEY and SMNVEV (reference sequence). Trimming took 7 bases from V and 0 from J, leaving 13 bases between them. This CDR3 is 15 amino acids long. The CDR3 nucleotides are TGTGCCAGCAAACTAAGGGGCGTTAGCAATCAGCCCCAGCATTTT. Residues: CASKLRGVSNQPQHF.

A remark on this clone: Other DNA sequences in this sample translate to the same CDR3. The rearrangement joins TRBV28 to TRBJ1-5; D is unresolved. This CDR3 comprises 14 residues. Germline CDR1 is MDHEN and CDR2 is SYDVKM. Trimming removed 3 bases from V and 1 base from J, with 7 bases in between. The CDR3 nucleotides read TGTGCCAGCAGTTTGGGAAGCAGCAATCAGCCCCAGCATTTT. Translated, it gives CASSLGSSNQPQHF. The variable domain in full, with the rest retrieved from reference TRBV28 and TRBJ1-5, is DVKVTQSSRYLVKRTGEKVFLECVQDMDHENMFWYRQDPGLGLRLIYFSYDVKMKEKGDIPEGYSVSREKKERFSLILESASTNQTSMYLCASSLGSSNQPQHFGDGTRLSIL.

This clone came up once. The rearrangement uses TRBV5-6 and TRBJ1-1, with D uncertain. The germline V gene encodes CDR1 SGHDT and CDR2 YYEEEE. Trimming removed 0 bases from V and 0 bases from J, with 6 bases in between. The CDR3 has 14 amino acids. CDR3 amino acids: CASSLENMNTEAFF. The CDR3 DNA is TGTGCCAGCAGCTTGGAGAACATGAACACTGAAGCTTTCTTT.

This chain joins TRBV30 and TRBJ2-7; no reliable D call. The CDR3 consists of 14 residues. Germline V lookup: CDR1 GTSNPN, CDR2 SVGIG (reference sequence). V lost 4 bases and J lost 1, with 14 bases in between. As DNA, the CDR3 is TGTGCCTGGACTGGTAACAGAAGATCCTACGAGCAGTACTTC. Translation gives CAWTGNRRSYEQYF.

This clone was detected once. The J gene is TRBJ2-5, the V gene TRBV5-1; no definite D call. The germline V gene has CDR1 SGHRS and CDR2 YFSETQ. Trimming cost V 5 bases and J 5 bases, with 10 bases left between them. CDR3 size: 12 residues. The CDR3 DNA reads TGCGCCAGCAGGGGCCAGGCGGAGACCCAGTACTTC. It specifies CASRGQAETQYF.

Points on this clone: This sample includes further DNA sequences coding for the same CDR3. This chain connects TRBV11-2 to TRBJ2-1; D remains ambiguous. Trimming took 0 bases from V and 6 from J, leaving 3 bases between them. The germline CDR1 and CDR2 sequences are SGHAT and FQNNGV. The CDR3 is 12 residues long. The CDR3 protein is CASSLESNEQFF. CDR3 DNA sequence: TGTGCCAGCAGCTTAGAGTCCAATGAGCAGTTCTTC.

This sequence joins TRBV27 and TRBJ1-5; D is uncertain. The germline gives CDR1 MNHEY, CDR2 SMNVEV (reference sequence). The CDR3 runs 14 residues. Trimming pared 4 bases from V and 2 bases from J, leaving 9 bases between. The CDR3 is CASSSRFGNQPQHF. The DNA of the CDR3 is TGTGCCAGCAGTTCCAGGTTTGGCAATCAGCCCCAGCATTTT.

The CDR3 region is CASGGNQPQHF. CDR3 nucleotide sequence: TGTGCCAGCGGAGGGAATCAGCCCCAGCATTTT. The rearrangement uses TRBV27 and TRBJ1-5; D gene uncertain. Germline V CDR1 and CDR2: MNHEY, SMNVEV (reference sequence). The CDR3 totals 11 residues. The V and J ends lost 8 bases and 4 bases respectively, with 6 bases between them.

V and J are TRBV5-6 and TRBJ1-1; tentative D call: TRBD1 (5 bases). V was shortened by 2 bases and J by 1 base, with 18 bases between the two germline ends. CDR1 SGHDT and CDR2 YYEEEE come from the germline V gene. The CDR3 has 17 amino acids. CDR3 sequence reads: CASSFSPNAQGNTEAFF. The CDR3 nucleotides are TGTGCCAGCAGCTTTTCCCCCAATGCGCAGGGGAACACTGAAGCTTTCTTT.

The chain joins TRBV4-3 to TRBJ2-2; possibly TRBD2 for D (5 bases). V was clipped by 4 bases and J by 5 bases, with 14 bases between them. Looked up from germline, CDR1 is LGHNA and CDR2 is YSLEER. This CDR3 region has 15 residues. CDR3 nucleotides: TGCGCCAGCAGCCCCGGCGAGGGCTGGACCGGGGAGCTGTTTTTT. Its protein is CASSPGEGWTGELFF.